The entry below describes one TCR beta chain. What it recognizes is unknown. These data originate in a study of cytomegalovirus exposure and HLA in healthy donors. 60 Vbeta and 13 Jbeta primers were used in PCR. Only in-frame clones appear in the TCRdb table, and some are missing; sequencing was by immunoSEQ multiplex PCR. This table holds over 100,000 clones, around 80% found once. Overall study findings and caveats: What was likely a sequencing artifact was a cluster of highly shared sequence variants. Across donors, presence/absence analyses took sequencing depth to be roughly uniform.

This TCR was sampled from a female donor in good health and CMV-seronegative. The sequencing sample was made of PBMCs.

The CDR3 is CASSTLAGGSTDTQYF. The DNA for the CDR3 is TGTGCCAGCAGCACCCTAGCGGGGGGTAGCACAGATACGCAGTATTTT. The chain joins TRBV5-8 to TRBJ2-3; TRBD2 agrees at 11 bases. The CDR3 runs to 16 residues. The germline CDR1 and CDR2 sequences are SGHTS and YDEGEE. Germline trimming cut 4 bases from V and 0 bases from J; bases unmatched to any gene: 4.